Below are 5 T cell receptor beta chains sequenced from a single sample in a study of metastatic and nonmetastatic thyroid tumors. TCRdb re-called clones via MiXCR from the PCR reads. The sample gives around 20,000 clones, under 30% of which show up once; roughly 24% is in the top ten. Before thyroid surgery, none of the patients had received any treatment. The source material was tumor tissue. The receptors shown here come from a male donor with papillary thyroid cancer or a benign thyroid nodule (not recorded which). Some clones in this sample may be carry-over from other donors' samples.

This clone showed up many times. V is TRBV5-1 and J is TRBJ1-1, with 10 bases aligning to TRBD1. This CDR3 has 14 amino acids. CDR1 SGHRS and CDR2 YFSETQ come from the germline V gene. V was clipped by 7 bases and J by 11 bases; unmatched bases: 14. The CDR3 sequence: CASSPGTGDFRAFF. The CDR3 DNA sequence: TGCGCCAGCTCCCCCGGGACAGGGGATTTTCGGGCTTTCTTT.

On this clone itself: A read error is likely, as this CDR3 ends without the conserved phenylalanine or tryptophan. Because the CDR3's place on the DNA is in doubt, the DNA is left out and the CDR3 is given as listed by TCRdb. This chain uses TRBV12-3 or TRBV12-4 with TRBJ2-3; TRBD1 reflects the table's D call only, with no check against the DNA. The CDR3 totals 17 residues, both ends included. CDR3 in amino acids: CASSSRQGAPGTETLYI.

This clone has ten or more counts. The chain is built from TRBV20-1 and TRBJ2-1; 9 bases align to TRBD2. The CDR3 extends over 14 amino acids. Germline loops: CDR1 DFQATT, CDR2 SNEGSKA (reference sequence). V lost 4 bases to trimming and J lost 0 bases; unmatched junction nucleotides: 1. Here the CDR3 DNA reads TGCAGTGCTAAAGCGGGAGGCTCCTACAATGAGCAGTTCTTC. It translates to CSAKAGGSYNEQFF.

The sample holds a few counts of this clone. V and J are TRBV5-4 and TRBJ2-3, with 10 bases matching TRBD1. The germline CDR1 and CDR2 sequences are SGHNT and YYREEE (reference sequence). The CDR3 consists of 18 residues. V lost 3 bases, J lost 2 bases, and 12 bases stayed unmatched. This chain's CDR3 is CASSCGGQTGGPTDTQYF. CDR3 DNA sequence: TGTGCCAGCAGCTGTGGGGGCCAGACAGGGGGCCCCACAGATACGCAGTATTTT. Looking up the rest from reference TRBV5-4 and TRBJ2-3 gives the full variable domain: ETGVTQSPTHLIKTRGQQVTLRCSSQSGHNTVSWYQQALGQGPQFIFQYYREEENGRGNFPPRFSGLQFPNYSSELNVNALELDDSALYLCASSCGGQTGGPTDTQYFGPGTRLTVL.

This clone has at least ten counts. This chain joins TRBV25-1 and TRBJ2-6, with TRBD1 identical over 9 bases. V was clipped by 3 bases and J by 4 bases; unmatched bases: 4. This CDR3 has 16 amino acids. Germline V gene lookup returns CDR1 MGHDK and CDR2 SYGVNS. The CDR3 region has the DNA TGTGCCAGCAGTGAGTCCGGGACAGGGGGGGCCAACGTCCTGACTTTC. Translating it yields CASSESGTGGANVLTF.